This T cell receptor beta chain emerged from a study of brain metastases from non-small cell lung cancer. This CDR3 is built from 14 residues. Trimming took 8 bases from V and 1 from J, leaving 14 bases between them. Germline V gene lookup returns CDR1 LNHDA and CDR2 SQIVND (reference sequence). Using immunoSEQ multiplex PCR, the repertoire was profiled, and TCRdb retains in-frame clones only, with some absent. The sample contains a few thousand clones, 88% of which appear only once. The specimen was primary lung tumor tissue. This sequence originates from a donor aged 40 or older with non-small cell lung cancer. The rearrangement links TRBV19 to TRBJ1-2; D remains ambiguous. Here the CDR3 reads CASLQGRFNYGYTF. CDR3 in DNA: TGTGCCAGTCTTCAAGGGCGGTTTAACTATGGCTACACCTTC.